Below, 8 T cell receptor beta chains from the same sample are listed, as sequenced in a study of blood T cell repertoires in COVID-19 (dated by TCRdb to about 2020). Receptor libraries were prepared by the immunoSEQ multiplex PCR assay. The table was pulled from immuneACCESS by TCRdb, which kept in-frame rearrangements only. Such tables lose some clones; where checked, under half of the loss comes from unresolved V genes, and the rest has no known cause. The sample includes 85,000 to 110,000 clones, with 89% observed a single time. The top ten clones comprise around 3.4% of the sample. Sequenced input: peripheral blood. The origin of the receptors is a woman aged 55-69 years with acute or convalescent COVID-19.

This clone was detected once. The chain has TRBV7-9 and TRBJ2-7, with D possibly TRBD2 on 5 matching bases. Deletions cut 1 base from V and 3 bases from J, with 10 bases between. Per germline, CDR1 SEHNR and CDR2 FQNEAQ (reference sequence). This CDR3 has 14 residues. For the CDR3, the DNA is TGTGCCAGCAGCTTAGAAGCGGAGAGCTACGAGCAGTACTTC. It encodes CASSLEAESYEQYF. The full variable domain, its missing parts supplied by reference TRBV7-9 and TRBJ2-7, is DTGVSQNPRHKITKRGQNVTFRCDPISEHNRLYWYRQTLGQGPEFLTYFQNEAQLEKSRLLSDRFSAERPKGSFSTLEIQRTEQGDSAMYLCASSLEAESYEQYFGPGTRLTVT.

The rearrangement uses TRBV19 and TRBJ2-2, with 7 nucleotides matching TRBD1. This CDR3 has 17 residues. In germline, CDR1 is LNHDA, CDR2 SQIVND (reference sequence). V dropped 5 bases and J dropped 1; count of bases not matched to a gene: 10. This CDR3 is CASSPILGTVNTGELFF. The CDR3 coding sequence is TGTGCCAGTAGTCCAATACTCGGGACAGTGAACACCGGGGAGCTGTTTTTT.

This clone was detected only once. The J gene is TRBJ2-1, the V gene TRBV12-5, with unresolved D. This CDR3 region has 13 residues. Between the trimmed V and J ends, which lost 6 bases and 5 bases, there was a span of 11 bases. Germline CDR1 and CDR2: LGHNT and FRNRAP. The CDR3 DNA reads as TGTGCTAGTGGCGCCTTCCGGGACAATGAGCAGTTCTTC. This sequence encodes CASGAFRDNEQFF.

This clone appeared once. CDR3 sequence: CASNGVNSPLHF. CDR3 DNA sequence: TGTGCCAGCAACGGGGTTAATTCACCCCTCCACTTT. The chain recombines TRBV28 with TRBJ1-6; D gene uncertain. The V and J ends lost 7 bases and 6 bases respectively, with 7 bases between them. Germline V gene lookup returns CDR1 MDHEN and CDR2 SYDVKM. This CDR3 contains 12 residues. Supplemented by reference TRBV28 and TRBJ1-6, the full variable domain reads DVKVTQSSRYLVKRTGEKVFLECVQDMDHENMFWYRQDPGLGLRLIYFSYDVKMKEKGDIPEGYSVSREKKERFSLILESASTNQTSMYLCASNGVNSPLHFGNGTRLTVT.

Only one count was recorded for this clone. V usage is TRBV25-1 and J usage is TRBJ2-7, with 8 bases aligning to TRBD2. V was pared by 9 bases and J by 3 bases, with 13 bases of the junction left unmatched. Germline CDR1 is MGHDK and CDR2 is SYGVNS. The CDR3 has 15 residues. The CDR3 coding sequence is TGTGCCAGTCCCCTTTCCGGGACTAGACTCTACGAGCAGTACTTC. This encodes CASPLSGTRLYEQYF.

This chain joins TRBV28 and TRBJ1-1, with 9 bases aligning to TRBD1. V dropped 8 bases and J dropped 1; count of bases not matched to a gene: 2. In germline, CDR1 is MDHEN, CDR2 SYDVKM. The CDR3 has 13 amino acids. The CDR3 sequence is CASGGQGNTEAFF. CDR3 nucleotides: TGTGCCAGCGGGGGACAGGGGAACACTGAAGCTTTCTTT.

This clone has just one count. The chain couples TRBV19 to TRBJ2-5; D is ambiguous. This CDR3 has 14 amino acids. The V end lost 7 bases, the J end lost 2 bases, and 14 bases lay between the germline ends. In germline, CDR1 is LNHDA, CDR2 SQIVND (reference sequence). DNA for the CDR3: TGTGCCAGTATTCCGAGAGCTTGTCAAGAGACCCAGTACTTC. Translated, it gives CASIPRACQETQYF.

The chain employs TRBV7-2 and TRBJ1-2, with D unclear. V gave up 5 bases and J gave up 4 bases, with 14 bases separating them. CDR1 SGHTA and CDR2 FQGNSA come from the germline V gene. The CDR3 has 14 amino acids. The CDR3 region has the DNA TGTGCCAGCAGCCCGAGGGTCAGACCCTATGGCTACACCTTC. This translates into CASSPRVRPYGYTF.